The sample holds a few counts of the clone carrying this T cell receptor (beta chain). TCRdb itself ran the RT-PCR reads through MiXCR, one entry per CDR3 protein. This sample has about 410,000 distinct CDR3 sequences; 16% occur once, and the top ten carry 6% to 8%. The sample belongs to a study of patients and donors after allogeneic stem cell transplantation. V dropped 4 bases and J dropped 0 bases, with 20 bases sitting between them. The CDR3 contains 18 residues. CDR1 and CDR2 (germline): SGHRS, YFSETQ. Sequencing was performed on blood, either unsorted or a sorted T cell fraction (not recorded which). The chain joins TRBV5-1 to TRBJ1-5; unclear D gene. The receptor comes from a human donor who was either an allogeneic HSCT recipient or a stem cell or donor lymphocyte infusion donor (not recorded which). It is not recorded whose cells these are; they may come from a transplant donor. CDR3 loop: CASSLDDTQTHSNQPQHF. Here the CDR3 DNA reads TGCGCCAGCAGCCTGGATGACACCCAGACGCATAGCAATCAGCCCCAGCATTTT.